These 24 T cell receptor beta chains came from one sample sequenced in a study of cytomegalovirus exposure and HLA in healthy donors (TCRdb year 2017). The library was made by the immunoSEQ multiplex PCR assay. A mixture of 60 forward primers for TCR Vbeta segments and 13 reverse primers for TCR Jbeta segments was used in the multiplex PCR. This immuneACCESS table, as held by TCRdb, lists in-frame sequences with V and J called but not all clones. Of the missing ones, under half trace to an unresolved V gene in checked studies; the others have no known cause. Here the sample has 99,000 or so clones; 60% to 80% occur a single time. The ten largest clones capture under 6.5% of the sample. The sequencing input was PBMCs. All receptors derive from a man between 60 and 75 years old in good health and CMV-seropositive.

The DNA for the CDR3 is TGTGCCAGCAGCTCTCGACGGAGGCGGCTCGGGCAGCCCCAGCATTTT. Protein sequence: CASSSRRRRLGQPQHF. The genes are TRBV21-1 and TRBJ1-5. TRBV21-1 is marked as a pseudogene. The CDR3 runs 16 residues.

This chain connects TRBV27 to TRBJ1-2; D possibly corresponds to TRBD1 (6 bases). The CDR3 contains 15 residues. Trimming stripped 6 bases from V and 2 bases from J, with 16 bases between. Looked up from germline, CDR1 is MNHEY and CDR2 is SMNVEV (reference sequence). CDR3 region: CASSRGGRGNYGYTF. The CDR3 DNA is TGTGCCAGCAGCCGGGGGGGGAGGGGGAACTATGGCTACACCTTC.

This clone was counted only a few times. V usage is TRBV5-6 and J usage is TRBJ1-2, with D tentatively TRBD1 (6 bases). The V gene lost 2 bases and the J gene lost 4 bases, with 12 bases spanning the gap. CDR3 length equals 14 residues. Per germline, CDR1 SGHDT and CDR2 YYEEEE. The CDR3 coding sequence is TGTGCCAGCAGCTTAGGGGCCAGGGGCTATGGCTACACCTTC. Its translation: CASSLGARGYGYTF.

This clone has only a few counts. The chain employs TRBV4-2 and TRBJ1-1, with TRBD1 as a possible D gene (5 bases). The germline V gene has CDR1 LGHNA and CDR2 YNFKEQ. CDR3 length: 16 residues. The V and J ends lost 11 bases and 1 base respectively, with 23 bases between them. CDR3 amino acids: CAAAPSQGAPNTEAFF. CDR3 nucleotides: TGTGCCGCGGCCCCGAGCCAAGGGGCCCCGAACACTGAAGCTTTCTTT.

This clone has only one observation. The V and J genes are TRBV9 and TRBJ1-6, with D maybe TRBD1 (6 bases). The germline V gene has CDR1 SGDLS and CDR2 YYNGEE. The ends were cut back, 4 bases at V and 8 bases at J, with 13 bases in the middle. The CDR3 is 14 amino acids. CDR3 sequence: CASSQGQADSPLHF. The CDR3 coding sequence is TGTGCCAGCAGCCAGGGACAAGCAGATTCACCCCTCCACTTT. Full variable domain (outside the CDR3, taken from reference TRBV9 and TRBJ1-6): DSGVTQTPKHLITATGQRVTLRCSPRSGDLSVYWYQQSLDQGLQFLIQYYNGEERAKGNILERFSAQQFPDLHSELNLSSLELGDSALYFCASSQGQADSPLHFGNGTRLTVT.

The chain joins TRBV5-4 to TRBJ2-2; D ambiguous. Looked up from germline, CDR1 is SGHNT and CDR2 is YYREEE (reference sequence). CDR3 length: 16 amino acids. V was pared by 3 bases and J by 1 base, with 13 bases between. The CDR3 region has the DNA TGTGCCAGCAGCTCCCAGAGACTCTGGAACACCGGGGAGCTGTTTTTT. It is translated as CASSSQRLWNTGELFF.

V is TRBV11-2 and J is TRBJ1-5; D call uncertain. The CDR3 length is 14 residues. Germline V gene data show CDR1 as SGHAT and CDR2 as FQNNGV. V was trimmed by 0 bases and J by 3 bases, leaving 6 bases between them. CDR3 in amino acids: CASSLERINQPQHF. Written as DNA, the CDR3 is TGTGCCAGCAGCTTAGAGAGAATCAATCAGCCCCAGCATTTT.

J is TRBJ2-7 and V is TRBV7-9, with 10 positions matching TRBD1. V shed 1 base, J shed 10 bases, and the junction held 7 bases outside the gene matches. Germline CDR1 is SEHNR and CDR2 is FQNEAQ (reference sequence). The CDR3 extends over 14 amino acids. The CDR3 region has the DNA TGTGCCAGCAGCTTAGACGGCAGGACAGGGGGTCAGTACTTC. Its translation is CASSLDGRTGGQYF.

This chain uses TRBV6-4 with TRBJ2-5, with D tentatively TRBD2 (5 bases). V was clipped by 8 bases and J by 4 bases, with 8 bases between them. The CDR3 is 11 amino acids. Germline lookup yields CDR1 MRHNA and CDR2 SNTAGT. CDR3 protein: CASDEGETQYF. The CDR3 DNA is TGTGCCAGCGACGAGGGAGAGACCCAGTACTTC.

This clone was seen only once. CDR3 nucleotides: TGTGCCAGCAGTCTTTACAGGATGAACACCGGGGAGCTGTTTTTT. Translating it yields CASSLYRMNTGELFF. The chain has TRBV7-6 and TRBJ2-2; possible D gene TRBD1, 5 bases. The CDR3 has 15 amino acids. Germline CDR1 is SGHVS and CDR2 is FNYEAQ. V was trimmed by 6 bases and J by 1 base, leaving 12 bases between them. The variable domain in full, completed from reference TRBV7-6 and TRBJ2-2, reads GAGVSQSPRYKVTKRGQDVALRCDPISGHVSLYWYRQALGQGPEFLTYFNYEAQQDKSGLPNDRFSAERPEGSISTLTIQRTEQRDSAMYRCASSLYRMNTGELFFGEGSRLTVL.

As for this clone: The junction departs from germline at one end; a sequencing error may be responsible. The gene calls are TRBV7-9 and TRBJ1-1; D might be TRBD1 (6 bases). The length of the CDR3 is 19 residues. Germline CDR1 and CDR2: SEHNR and FQNEAQ (reference sequence). The chain's CDR3 is CSSSVMLLTGPVRGTEAFF. The DNA for the CDR3 is TGTTCCAGCAGCGTCATGCTTCTGACAGGCCCTGTGAGGGGCACTGAAGCTTTCTTT.

The rearrangement uses TRBV4-2 and TRBJ1-3; maybe TRBD1 (6 bases). The CDR3 spans 16 residues. V shed 2 bases and J shed 2 bases, with 13 bases lying between them. Germline V gene lookup returns CDR1 LGHNA and CDR2 YNFKEQ. The CDR3 nucleotides are TGTGCCAGCAGCCAACCACAGGGTTTCCCTGGAAACACCATATATTTT. It codes for CASSQPQGFPGNTIYF.

The rearrangement joins TRBV5-1 to TRBJ2-7; D is perhaps TRBD1 (7 bases). The V and J ends lost 0 bases and 5 bases respectively, with 15 bases between them. The CDR3 loop spans 15 amino acids. The germline V gene encodes CDR1 SGHRS and CDR2 YFSETQ. The CDR3 sequence: CASSLDVGRGDEQYF. In DNA form, the CDR3 reads TGCGCCAGCAGCTTGGATGTGGGCAGGGGGGACGAGCAGTACTTC.

The genes are TRBV30 and TRBJ2-5, with 13 bases that match TRBD2. The CDR3 has 16 residues. V lost 0 bases to trimming and J lost 5 bases; unmatched junction nucleotides: 6. Germline-derived CDR1 and CDR2 are GTSNPN and SVGIG (reference sequence). CDR3 amino acids: CAWSVGLAGVRETQYF. The CDR3 DNA follows: TGTGCCTGGAGTGTAGGACTAGCGGGGGTTCGGGAGACCCAGTACTTC.

The rearrangement joins TRBV4-2 to TRBJ2-1; D is unresolved. The V end lost 1 base, the J end lost 6 bases, and 16 bases lay between the germline ends. This CDR3 contains 16 residues. Germline values: CDR1 LGHNA, CDR2 YNFKEQ. The CDR3 sequence is CASSQAVLTRINEQFF. CDR3 coding DNA: TGTGCCAGCAGCCAAGCGGTACTAACCCGGATCAATGAGCAGTTCTTC.

This chain uses TRBV6-5 with TRBJ1-2; 10 nucleotides line up with TRBD1. The CDR3 length is 14 residues. V shed 4 bases and J 7 bases; nucleotides not matched to a gene: 6. The V gene's germline CDR1 is MNHEY and CDR2 SVGAGI. The CDR3: CASSWAGTGVGYTF. The CDR3 DNA follows: TGTGCCAGCAGTTGGGCTGGGACAGGGGTTGGCTACACCTTC.

V gene TRBV10-2 combines with J gene TRBJ2-5, with D perhaps TRBD1 (6 bases). This CDR3 has 15 amino acids. Trimming took 9 bases from V and 2 from J, leaving 19 bases between them. From germline, CDR1 is WSHSY and CDR2 SAAADI. CDR3 sequence: CASSLPGQLQETQYF. Here the CDR3 DNA reads TGCGCCAGTAGCTTACCAGGACAGCTACAAGAGACCCAGTACTTC.

The V and J genes are TRBV5-8 and TRBJ2-7, with D maybe TRBD1 (5 bases). Germline V gene data show CDR1 as SGHTS and CDR2 as YDEGEE. The CDR3 contains 15 residues. V lost 0 bases to trimming and J lost 1 base, with 11 bases between them. This CDR3 is CASSLEQGLSYEQYF. The CDR3 coding sequence is TGTGCCAGCAGCTTGGAGCAGGGTTTGTCCTACGAGCAGTACTTC. The whole variable domain, filled in from reference TRBV5-8 and TRBJ2-7, reads EAGVTQSPTHLIKTRGQQATLRCSPISGHTSVYWYQQALGLGLQFLLWYDEGEERNRGNFPPRFSGRQFPNYSSELNVNALELEDSALYLCASSLEQGLSYEQYFGPGTRLTVT.

The V and J genes are TRBV5-5 and TRBJ1-1; D uncertain. The CDR3 is made up of 14 amino acids. V lost 0 bases, J lost 0 bases, and 6 bases lay in between. Germline CDR1 is SGHKS and CDR2 is YYEKEE (reference sequence). Written as DNA, the CDR3 is TGTGCCAGCAGCTTGGTCTTTATGAACACTGAAGCTTTCTTT. It codes for CASSLVFMNTEAFF.

The chain links TRBV2 to TRBJ2-6; TRBD2 aligns across 7 bases. Germline V gives CDR1 SNHLY, CDR2 FYNNEI. This CDR3 is built from 15 residues. V dropped 3 bases and J dropped 2; count of bases not matched to a gene: 1. CDR3 in amino acids: CASSDGGAGANVLTF. The CDR3 nucleotides read TGTGCCAGCAGTGATGGGGGGGCTGGGGCCAACGTCCTGACTTTC.

The chain recombines TRBV6-5 with TRBJ1-6, with a tentative D call TRBD1 (6 bases). The CDR3 has 12 residues. Germline CDR1 reads MNHEY; CDR2 reads SVGAGI. V shed 6 bases and J shed 10 bases, with 10 bases lying between them. The DNA of the CDR3 is TGTGCCAGCAGAGGGGGTGACTCACCCCTCCACTTT. Residues: CASRGGDSPLHF.

The J gene is TRBJ2-2, the V gene TRBV18; tentatively, D is TRBD1 (5 bases). The ends were cut back, 1 base at V and 3 bases at J, with 9 bases in the middle. Germline CDR1 KGHSH, CDR2 LQKENI. This CDR3 comprises 15 residues. CDR3 amino acids: CASSPLGPDTGELFF. For the CDR3, the DNA is TGTGCCAGCTCACCACTGGGGCCGGACACCGGGGAGCTGTTTTTT.

V gene TRBV7-3 combines with J gene TRBJ1-3, with D perhaps matching TRBD1 (5 bases). V lost 2 bases and J 0 bases, leaving 5 bases between the germline ends. The germline V gene encodes CDR1 SGHTA and CDR2 FQGTGA. The CDR3 has 14 residues. The CDR3, as DNA: TGTGCCAGCAGCTTACAGGGCTCTGGAAACACCATATATTTT. Its translation is CASSLQGSGNTIYF.

This clone was seen only once. The V gene is TRBV12-5, the J gene TRBJ2-2; no definite D call. The germline V gene has CDR1 LGHNT and CDR2 FRNRAP. The CDR3 consists of 12 residues. V lost 1 base to trimming and J lost 6 bases, with 3 bases between them. The chain's CDR3 is CASGLGPGELFF. The CDR3 DNA reads TGTGCTAGTGGTTTGGGGCCCGGGGAGCTGTTTTTT.